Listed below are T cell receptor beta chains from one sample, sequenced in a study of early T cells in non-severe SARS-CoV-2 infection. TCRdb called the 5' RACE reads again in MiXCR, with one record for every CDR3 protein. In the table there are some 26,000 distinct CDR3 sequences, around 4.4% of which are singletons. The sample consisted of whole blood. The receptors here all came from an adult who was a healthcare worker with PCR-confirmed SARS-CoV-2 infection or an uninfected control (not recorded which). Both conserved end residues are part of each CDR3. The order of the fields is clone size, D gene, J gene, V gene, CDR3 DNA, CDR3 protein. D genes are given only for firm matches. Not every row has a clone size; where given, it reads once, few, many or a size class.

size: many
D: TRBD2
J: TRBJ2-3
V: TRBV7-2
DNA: TGTGCCAGCAGCTTAGGACTAGCGGCGGATACGCAGTATTTT
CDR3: CASSLGLAADTQYF

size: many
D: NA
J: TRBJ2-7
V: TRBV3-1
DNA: TGTGCCAGCAGCCGGACCGGGGTGGGCTACGAGCAGTACTTC
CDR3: CASSRTGVGYEQYF

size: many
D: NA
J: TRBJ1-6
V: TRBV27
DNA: TGTGCCAGCAGTTTATCGGGAGTCGGGAATTCACCCCTCCACTTT
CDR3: CASSLSGVGNSPLHF

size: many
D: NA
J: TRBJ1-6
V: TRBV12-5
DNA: TGTGCTAGTGGTTTGGTACTAGGACAGCTTAATTCACCCCTCCACTTT
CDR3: CASGLVLGQLNSPLHF

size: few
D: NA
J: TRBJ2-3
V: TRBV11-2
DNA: TGTGCCAGCAGCCCTAACAGGGTAGATACGCAGTATTTT
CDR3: CASSPNRVDTQYF

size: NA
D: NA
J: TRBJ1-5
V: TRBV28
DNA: TGTGCCAGCAGTCCTGGGAGGAATCAGCCCCAGCATTTT
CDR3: CASSPGRNQPQHF

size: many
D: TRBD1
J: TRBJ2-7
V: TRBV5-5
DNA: TGTGCCAGCACCGGGCCGGCGACAGGGCATTTGACCTACGAGCAGTACTTC
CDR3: CASTGPATGHLTYEQYF

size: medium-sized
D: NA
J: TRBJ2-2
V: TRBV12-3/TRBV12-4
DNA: TGTGCCAGCAGTTTAGCGCGGAGGACTCGGGCCGGGGAGCTGTTTTTT
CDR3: CASSLARRTRAGELFF

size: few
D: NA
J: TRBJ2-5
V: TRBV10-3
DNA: TGTGCCATCAGTGAACAGAAAGAGACCCAGTACTTC
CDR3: CAISEQKETQYF

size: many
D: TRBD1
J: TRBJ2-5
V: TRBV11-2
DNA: TGTGCCAGCAGCCCCACAGGGGGCGCGGAGACCCAGTACTTC
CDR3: CASSPTGGAETQYF

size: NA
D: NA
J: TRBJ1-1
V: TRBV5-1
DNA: TGCGCCAGCCGCTGGTCCGGGCAGAGGAACACTGAAGCTTTCTTT
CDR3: CASRWSGQRNTEAFF

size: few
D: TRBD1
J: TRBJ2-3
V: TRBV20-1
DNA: TGCAGTGCTAGGTCGGGACAGGGGGCAGATACGCAGTATTTT
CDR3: CSARSGQGADTQYF

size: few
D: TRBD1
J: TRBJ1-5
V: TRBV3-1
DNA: TGTGCCAGCAGCCGGACAGGCGGCAATCAGCCCCAGCATTTT
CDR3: CASSRTGGNQPQHF

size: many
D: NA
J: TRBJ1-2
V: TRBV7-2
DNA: TGTGCCAGCAGCTTACGACAGACCTATGGCTACACCTTC
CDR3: CASSLRQTYGYTF

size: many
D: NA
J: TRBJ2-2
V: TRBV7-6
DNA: TGTGCCAGCAGACCGGGACAATCGAACACCGGGGAGCTGTTTTTT
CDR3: CASRPGQSNTGELFF

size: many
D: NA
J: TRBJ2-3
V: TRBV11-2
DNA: TGTGCCAGCAGCCCGATGCCCCAGGATACGCAGTATTTT
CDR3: CASSPMPQDTQYF

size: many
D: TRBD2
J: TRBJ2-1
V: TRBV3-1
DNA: TGTGCCAGCAGCTGGACTAGCGGGGCCCCCCATGAGCAGTTCTTC
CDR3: CASSWTSGAPHEQFF

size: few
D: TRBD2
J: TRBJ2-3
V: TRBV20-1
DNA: TGCAGTGCCGAGCGCGCTAGCGGACGCACAGATACGCAGTATTTT
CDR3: CSAERASGRTDTQYF

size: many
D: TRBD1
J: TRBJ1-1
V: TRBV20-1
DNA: TGCAGTGCTAGGGTATTCCAGGGGGCGCATGCTTTCTTT
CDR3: CSARVFQGAHAFF

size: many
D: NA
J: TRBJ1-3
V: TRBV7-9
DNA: TGTGCCAGCAGCTCACCAGGGGACTCTGGAAACACCATATATTTT
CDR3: CASSSPGDSGNTIYF

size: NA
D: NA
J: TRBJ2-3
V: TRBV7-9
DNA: TGTGCCAGCCGGAAATCGGGGAAGCTTAGCACAGATACGCAGTATTTT
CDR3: CASRKSGKLSTDTQYF

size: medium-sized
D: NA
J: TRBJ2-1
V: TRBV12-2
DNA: TGTGCAAGTCGCTTAGCCCTGCGGGCAGCCTACAATGAGCAGTTCTTC
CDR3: CASRLALRAAYNEQFF

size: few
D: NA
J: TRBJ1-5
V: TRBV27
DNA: TGTGCCAGCAGTTCCGATCGTAATCAGCCCCAGCATTTT
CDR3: CASSSDRNQPQHF

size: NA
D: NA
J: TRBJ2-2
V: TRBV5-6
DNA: TGTGCCAGCAGCCCCCGGTTTGGCGGGGAGCTGTTTTTT
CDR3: CASSPRFGGELFF

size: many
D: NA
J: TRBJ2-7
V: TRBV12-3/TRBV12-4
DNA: TGTGCCAGCAGAGGGGGGGCCTCCTACGAGCAGTACTTC
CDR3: CASRGGASYEQYF

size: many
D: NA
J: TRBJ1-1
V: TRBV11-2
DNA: TGTGCCAGCAGCCCGGCTCAAGGCACTGAAGCTTTCTTT
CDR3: CASSPAQGTEAFF

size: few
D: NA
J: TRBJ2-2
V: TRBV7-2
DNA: TGTGCCAGCAGCCCCTCGGTGAGCACCGGGGAGCTGTTTTTT
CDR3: CASSPSVSTGELFF

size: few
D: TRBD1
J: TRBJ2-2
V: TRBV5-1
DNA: TGCGCCAGCAGCCTGGACAGGCGCAACGGGGAGCTGTTTTTT
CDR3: CASSLDRRNGELFF

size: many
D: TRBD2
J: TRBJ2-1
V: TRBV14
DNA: TGTGCCAGCAGCTTCCTAGCGGGAACCAATGAGCAGTTCTTC
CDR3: CASSFLAGTNEQFF

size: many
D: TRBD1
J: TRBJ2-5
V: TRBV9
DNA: TGTGCCAGCAGCGTCCGTCCCGGGACAGGGAAAGAGACCCAGTACTTC
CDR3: CASSVRPGTGKETQYF

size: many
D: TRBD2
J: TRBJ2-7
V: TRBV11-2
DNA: TGTGCCAGCAGCCCCCTACTTGGGACTAGCGGGAGCCCCAACGAGCAGTACTTC
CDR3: CASSPLLGTSGSPNEQYF

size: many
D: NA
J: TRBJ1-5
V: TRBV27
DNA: TGTGCCAGCAGTTACCAGGGTGTACAGCCCCAGCATTTT
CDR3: CASSYQGVQPQHF

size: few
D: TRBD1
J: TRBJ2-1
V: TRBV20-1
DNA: TGCAGTGCCGCAACAGGGGGACTCTACAATGAGCAGTTCTTC
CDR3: CSAATGGLYNEQFF

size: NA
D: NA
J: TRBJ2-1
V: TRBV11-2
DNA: TGTGCCAGCAGCTTAGCCATACCAAATGAGCAGTTCTTC
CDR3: CASSLAIPNEQFF